This T cell receptor (beta chain) was found in a study of lymphopenia after photon versus proton radiotherapy. Germline V lookup: CDR1 SGHTA, CDR2 FQGTGA. The ends were cut back, 5 bases at V and 6 bases at J, with 23 bases in the middle. This CDR3 has 17 residues. Only in-frame clones appear in the TCRdb table, and some are missing; sequencing was by immunoSEQ multiplex PCR. The table has 15,000 to 20,000 clones, 65% to 90% seen once. The sample in question was peripheral blood, obtained from a patient treated with proton-based radiotherapy. The TCR comes from an older man with pancreatic cancer. The V gene is TRBV7-3, the J gene TRBJ2-4, with a tentative D call TRBD1 (6 bases). The CDR3 protein is CASSLVSRGAQGNIQYF. The CDR3 DNA reads as TGTGCCAGCAGCCTTGTGTCCAGGGGAGCTCAGGGAAACATTCAGTACTTC.